The source of this T cell receptor (beta chain) is a study of human T cells and chemical hapten exposure. The wider study: TCR yields per sample varied, mainly owing to small pooled library volume differences.

Time point here: pre-sensitization, week 0. The treatment: therapeutic diphenylcyclopropenone sensitization with weekly scalp DPC. The template was total RNA from unfractionated whole blood. The CDR3 totals 16 residues. Trimming left V 0 bases short and J 5 bases short, with 17 bases between. Per the germline V gene, CDR1 is SGHKS and CDR2 is YYEKEE (reference sequence). This clonotype was found many times. Methods used by the authors: Per-sample TCR counts ranged from about 20,000 to 700,000, median 95,638. Via MiXCR, TCRdb re-called the RACE reads, giving one row per CDR3 protein. Clone size and V and J calls follow TCRdb, not the original study. The repertoire has fewer than 50,000 distinct CDR3 sequences, 7.5% to 9% of them found once; the top ten carry around 1.4%.

J is TRBJ2-5 and V is TRBV5-5; unclear D gene. Sequenced material: whole blood, taken in connection with sensitization to the hapten diphenylcyclopropenone (DPC). The TCR originated in a woman between 45 and 60 years old with alopecia areata. Some clones in this sample may be carry-over from other donors' samples. The CDR3 here is CASSLGPSEFLETQYF. The CDR3 coding sequence is TGTGCCAGCAGCTTGGGGCCGTCTGAGTTCTTGGAGACCCAGTACTTC.